The clone carrying this TCR beta chain was detected only a few times. The antigen remains undetermined. A multiplex PCR was run with 60 Vbeta primers and 13 Jbeta primers. Method: immunoSEQ multiplex PCR; TCRdb's copy keeps in-frame clones and lacks some. Altogether some 65,000 clones are present, around 80% being singletons, with the ten largest covering roughly 25%. The sample comes from a study of cytomegalovirus exposure and HLA in healthy donors. Study results and caveats: One cluster of highly shared sequence variants probably arose as a sequencing artifact.

CDR3 length: 15 amino acids. Per the germline V gene, CDR1 is LGHNT and CDR2 is FRNRAP. Trimming shortened V by 2 bases and J by 1 base, and 11 bases separated the two germline ends. This TCR was recovered from a middle-aged woman in good health and CMV-seropositive. The chain employs TRBV12-5 and TRBJ1-1; D is uncertain. The sequenced sample was PBMCs. The CDR3 spells CASGLIISGNTEAFF. CDR3 sequence (DNA): TGTGCTAGTGGTTTGATCATCAGCGGGAACACTGAAGCTTTCTTT.